Listed here are 15 T cell receptor beta chains from one sample, sequenced in a study of cytomegalovirus exposure and HLA in healthy donors. The PCR employed 60 Vbeta primers together with 13 Jbeta primers. Some clones are missing from TCRdb's copy, which holds only in-frame ones; the method was immunoSEQ multiplex PCR. The sample includes just over 150,000 clones, around four fifths of them seen just once. The specimen sequenced was PBMCs. These receptors were collected from a man aged 18 to 29 in good health and CMV-seronegative.

The chain uses TRBV28 and TRBJ2-5, with 9 bases lining up with TRBD1. With the DNA end fitting TRBJ2-7 better, the J assignment may be wrong. The CDR3 length is 15 residues. Looked up from germline, CDR1 is MDHEN and CDR2 is SYDVKM. The CDR3 reads CASESSGQGSYEQYF. The DNA of the CDR3 is TGTGCCAGCGAGAGCTCGGGACAGGGATCCTACGAGCAGTACTTC.

This rearrangement joins TRBV18 to TRBJ2-1; no definite D call. V was trimmed by 1 base and J by 7 bases, leaving 14 bases between them. Germline V gene data show CDR1 as KGHSH and CDR2 as LQKENI. This CDR3 region has 15 residues. The CDR3: CASSPRSASSNEQFF. The CDR3 nucleotides read TGTGCCAGCTCACCACGATCGGCTAGTAGTAATGAGCAGTTCTTC.

The chain combines TRBV6-6 with TRBJ2-5, with TRBD1 as a possible D gene (5 bases). Trimming pared 2 bases from V and 5 bases from J, leaving 6 bases between. Germline lookup yields CDR1 MNHNY and CDR2 SVGAGI (reference sequence). CDR3 length: 12 residues. Here the CDR3 reads CASSYRGETQYF. The CDR3 DNA reads as TGTGCCAGCAGTTACAGGGGTGAGACCCAGTACTTC.

The CDR3: CASSPSPYGQGHPGELFF. The CDR3 coding sequence is TGTGCCAGCAGCCCATCCCCGTATGGACAGGGGCATCCCGGGGAGCTGTTTTTT. V and J are TRBV11-3 and TRBJ2-2, with 9 bases matching TRBD1. With V trimmed by 5 bases and J by 6 bases, 16 bases remained unmatched. Per germline, CDR1 SGHNT and CDR2 YENEEA. CDR3 length: 18 residues. Full variable domain (missing parts from reference TRBV11-3 and TRBJ2-2): EAGVVQSPRYKIIEKKQPVAFWCNPISGHNTLYWYLQNLGQGPELLIRYENEEAVDDSQLPKDRFSAERLKGVDSTLKIQPAELGDSAVYLCASSPSPYGQGHPGELFFGEGSRLTVL.

The rearrangement uses TRBV6-5 and TRBJ1-1; TRBD1 is a possible D gene (5 bases). From germline, CDR1 is MNHEY and CDR2 SVGAGI. V was pared by 7 bases and J by 4 bases, with 13 bases between. The CDR3 contains 13 residues. The CDR3, as DNA: TGTGCCAGCAATGATAGGGGTCTCACTGAAGCTTTCTTT. Its translation is CASNDRGLTEAFF.

In this sample, this clone turned up once. The chain recombines TRBV6-5 with TRBJ2-7; D may be TRBD2 (5 bases). The CDR3 totals 14 residues. CDR1 is MNHEY and CDR2 is SVGAGI in the germline V gene. The V and J ends lost 2 bases and 7 bases respectively, with 15 bases between them. CDR3 nucleotides: TGTGCCAGCAGTTACGGCAGACATCCGGGGGAGCAGTACTTC. Its translation: CASSYGRHPGEQYF.

V usage is TRBV28 and J usage is TRBJ1-5; 9 bases match TRBD1. Germline V lookup: CDR1 MDHEN, CDR2 SYDVKM. Losses at the gene ends were 7 bases for V and 6 bases for J; bases not matched to a gene: 13. This CDR3 spans 16 amino acids. The CDR3 sequence is CASNLDGGQGGQPQHF. In DNA, the CDR3 is TGTGCCAGCAATCTAGACGGGGGACAGGGCGGTCAGCCCCAGCATTTT.

The chain has TRBV5-8 and TRBJ2-3; 10 bases are a match to TRBD2. CDR1 SGHTS and CDR2 YDEGEE come from the germline V gene. The ends lost 0 bases at V and 5 bases at J; junction bases unmatched: 6. This CDR3 spans 16 amino acids. CDR3 nucleotide sequence: TGTGCCAGCAGCTTGGTCCTAGCGGGAGCTCTAGATACGCAGTATTTT. Translated: CASSLVLAGALDTQYF.

The rearrangement uses TRBV5-1 and TRBJ2-7; D is uncertain. Trimming took off 1 base at V and 0 bases at J, with 8 bases between the two ends. The CDR3 runs 14 residues. Germline CDR1 SGHRS, CDR2 YFSETQ. Here the CDR3 reads CASSLKFSSYEQYF. CDR3 bases: TGCGCCAGCAGCTTGAAATTTAGCTCCTACGAGCAGTACTTC.

The chain recombines TRBV6-1 with TRBJ1-2; D is unresolved. Trimming left V 1 base short and J 1 base short, with 13 bases between. The CDR3 spans 16 residues. CDR1 is MNHNS, CDR2 SASEGT, per germline. The CDR3, as DNA: TGTGCCAGCAGTGAAGTAGCCGGGTTCTATAACTATGGCTACACCTTC. This encodes CASSEVAGFYNYGYTF.

The rearrangement joins TRBV6-5 to TRBJ2-5, with D possibly TRBD1 on 6 matching bases. Germline CDR1 MNHEY, CDR2 SVGAGI. The V end lost 0 bases, the J end lost 2 bases, and 13 bases lay between the germline ends. This CDR3 comprises 16 residues. CDR3 in amino acids: CASSYSMTGQQETQYF. In DNA, the CDR3 is TGTGCCAGCAGTTACTCGATGACAGGCCAACAAGAGACCCAGTACTTC.

The chain recombines TRBV21-1 with TRBJ2-1; the table's D call of TRBD2 was not tested on the DNA. TRBV21-1 constitutes a pseudogene. CDR3 length: 18 residues. The CDR3 reads CASSLSSGRPPAYNEQFF. The CDR3 DNA sequence: TGTGCCAGCAGCCTATCTAGCGGGAGACCACCTGCCTACAATGAGCAGTTCTTC.

This clone was seen once. The V gene is TRBV5-1, the J gene TRBJ2-5, with a possible D match to TRBD2 (7 bases). V was cut by 1 base and J by 5 bases, with 21 bases left in between. The CDR3 is 17 residues long. Germline V gives CDR1 SGHRS, CDR2 YFSETQ. CDR3 bases: TGCGCCAGCAGCTTGACCGGGACTACCAGGAGGGGGGAGACCCAGTACTTC. This translates into CASSLTGTTRRGETQYF.

This clone was detected only once. The chain is built from TRBV19 and TRBJ1-5; D remains ambiguous. This CDR3 spans 13 amino acids. V was trimmed by 7 bases and J by 7 bases, leaving 14 bases between them. CDR1 is LNHDA, CDR2 SQIVND, per germline (reference sequence). The CDR3 loop is CASMRADGQPQHF. In nucleotides, the CDR3 is TGTGCCAGTATGCGGGCCGACGGGCAGCCCCAGCATTTT.

The J gene is TRBJ1-2, the V gene TRBV2, with D hard to call. The germline gives CDR1 SNHLY, CDR2 FYNNEI. CDR3 length: 13 amino acids. Deletions cut 3 bases from V and 3 bases from J, with 8 bases between. CDR3 DNA sequence: TGTGCCAGCAGTGAGAAGAGGGACTATGGCTACACCTTC. This codes for CASSEKRDYGYTF.